This TCR beta chain was sequenced during a study of blood T cell repertoires in COVID-19. As handled by the study authors: Reference gene primer amplification yielded estimated nucleated cell counts. The assay was immunoSEQ multiplex PCR, and TCRdb's table has in-frame clones only and misses some. V and J calls and clone size are those listed in that table; D and trimming were worked out from the DNA. The profile shows around 120,000 clones, around two thirds of them singletons. CDR1 LGHNA and CDR2 YNFKEQ come from the germline V gene. CDR3 length: 16 residues. V gave up 0 bases and J gave up 2 bases; unmatched junction bases: 5. This clone was counted between two and nine times.

The rearrangement joins TRBV4-2 to TRBJ2-7; 9 bases map to TRBD2. The material sequenced was peripheral blood. This receptor was identified in a woman aged 65 to 85 with acute or convalescent COVID-19. DNA for the CDR3: TGTGCCAGCAGCCAAGAAATTAGCGGGAGCCCCTACGAGCAGTACTTC. Translating it yields CASSQEISGSPYEQYF.